One sample yielded the 21 T cell receptor beta chains listed below, sequenced in a study of T cell changes during pregnancy in multiple sclerosis. Produced via immunoSEQ multiplex PCR; TCRdb's table is partial and in-frame only. The table lists about 110,000 clones, about 89% of them singletons. Source: peripheral blood, taken before pregnancy. The receptor set was obtained from a female donor with multiple sclerosis, enrolled in a pregnancy study.

The rearrangement uses TRBV7-3 and TRBJ2-1, with 16 bases aligning to TRBD2. The CDR3 is 19 amino acids. Losses at the gene ends were 5 bases for V and 1 base for J; bases not matched to a gene: 8. Per germline, CDR1 SGHTA and CDR2 FQGTGA. The CDR3 protein is CASSSKGLAGGGSYNEQFF. The CDR3 DNA follows: TGTGCCAGCAGCAGTAAGGGACTAGCGGGAGGGGGGTCCTACAATGAGCAGTTCTTC.

J is TRBJ2-7 and V is TRBV4-3; possibly TRBD2 for D (5 bases). There are 17 residues in the CDR3. CDR1 and CDR2 (germline): LGHNA, YSLEER. Trimming took off 0 bases at V and 0 bases at J, with 15 bases between the two ends. CDR3 sequence reads: CASSQDRVGGRSYEQYF. The CDR3 DNA reads TGCGCCAGCAGCCAAGATCGGGTCGGCGGGCGCTCCTACGAGCAGTACTTC.

This chain links TRBV6-1 with TRBJ1-2; D ambiguous. V shed 11 bases and J shed 4 bases, with 17 bases lying between them. This CDR3 contains 13 residues. Germline V lookup: CDR1 MNHNS, CDR2 SASEGT. DNA for the CDR3: TGTGCCTCCCGAAGAGCCTCGGGCTATGGCTACACCTTC. Residues: CASRRASGYGYTF.

Only one count was recorded for this clone. The rearrangement uses TRBV5-6 and TRBJ1-2; TRBD1 matches at 9 bases. The CDR3 runs 15 residues. CDR1 SGHDT and CDR2 YYEEEE come from the germline V gene. Trimming took 4 bases from V and 4 from J; bases not matched to a gene: 8. CDR3 sequence (DNA): TGTGCCAGCAGCGCAGGGACAGGGAGTGGCTATGGCTACACCTTC. The encoded protein is CASSAGTGSGYGYTF.

V gene TRBV7-2 combines with J gene TRBJ2-2, with 9 bases fitting TRBD1. Unmatched junction bases numbered 8, after V lost 7 bases and J lost 2 bases. Per germline, CDR1 SGHTA and CDR2 FQGNSA. The CDR3 runs 16 residues. The DNA of the CDR3 is TGTGCCAGCAAGATGGGGACAGGGTTTAACACCGGGGAGCTGTTTTTT. Amino acid sequence: CASKMGTGFNTGELFF.

V usage is TRBV2 and J usage is TRBJ1-2, with 7 bases identical to TRBD1. The CDR3 length is 15 residues. Trimming took 6 bases from V and 7 from J; bases not matched to a gene: 14. The germline V gene has CDR1 SNHLY and CDR2 FYNNEI. CDR3 in amino acids: CASRGDSPRLGGYTF. In nucleotides, the CDR3 is TGTGCCAGCAGGGGGGACAGCCCTCGGTTGGGTGGCTACACCTTC.

The count of this clone is one. This chain joins TRBV19 and TRBJ1-2; D not resolved. V shed 7 bases and J shed 5 bases, with 29 bases lying between them. Per the germline V gene, CDR1 is LNHDA and CDR2 is SQIVND (reference sequence). This CDR3 has 18 amino acids. The CDR3 here is CASMTNPHLTSGGYGYTF. The CDR3 DNA reads TGTGCCAGTATGACCAACCCGCATCTAACGTCAGGAGGATATGGCTACACCTTC. Together with reference TRBV19 and TRBJ1-2, the CDR3 gives the full variable domain: DGGITQSPKYLFRKEGQNVTLSCEQNLNHDAMYWYRQDPGQGLRLIYYSQIVNDFQKGDIAEGYSVSREKKESFPLTVTSAQKNPTAFYLCASMTNPHLTSGGYGYTFGSGTRLTVV.

This clone was found once. The genes are TRBV6-5 and TRBJ1-1; 9 positions agree with TRBD1. The CDR3 length is 14 residues. Germline V lookup: CDR1 MNHEY, CDR2 SVGAGI. With V trimmed by 6 bases and J by 1 base, 3 bases remained unmatched. The CDR3 spells CASSPQGANTEAFF. CDR3 bases: TGTGCCAGCAGCCCACAGGGGGCGAACACTGAAGCTTTCTTT.

The chain joins TRBV6-5 to TRBJ1-6; no clear D. V was pared by 0 bases and J by 12 bases, with 12 bases between. The germline gives CDR1 MNHEY, CDR2 SVGAGI. The CDR3 is 14 amino acids. CDR3 in DNA: TGTGCCAGCAGTTACTCAGAACGGGATAGACCCCTCCACTTT. Its protein is CASSYSERDRPLHF.

The V and J genes are TRBV11-2 and TRBJ2-7; the match to TRBD1 covers 9 bases. The CDR3 extends over 15 amino acids. After removal of 4 bases from V and 2 bases from J, the junction contained 6 bases not matched to a gene. CDR1 SGHAT and CDR2 FQNNGV come from the germline V gene. As DNA, the CDR3 is TGTGCCAGCAGCTCTACCGGGACAGGGACCTACGAGCAGTACTTC. Protein: CASSSTGTGTYEQYF. Supplemented by reference TRBV11-2 and TRBJ2-7, the full variable domain reads EAGVAQSPRYKIIEKRQSVAFWCNPISGHATLYWYQQILGQGPKLLIQFQNNGVVDDSQLPKDRFSAERLKGVDSTLKIQPAKLEDSAVYLCASSSTGTGTYEQYFGPGTRLTVT.

This chain links TRBV9 with TRBJ2-7; a possible D gene is TRBD2 (5 bases). The V gene lost 1 base and the J gene lost 2 bases, with 13 bases spanning the gap. This CDR3 is 15 amino acids long. Looked up from germline, CDR1 is SGDLS and CDR2 is YYNGEE. The CDR3 protein is CASSVSSENTYEQYF. The CDR3 region has the DNA TGTGCCAGCAGCGTAAGTAGCGAGAATACCTACGAGCAGTACTTC.

The chain links TRBV11-3 to TRBJ2-2; possible D gene TRBD2, 6 bases. V shed 5 bases and J shed 7 bases, with 11 bases lying between them. The CDR3 runs 13 residues. In germline, CDR1 is SGHNT, CDR2 YENEEA. The chain's CDR3 is CASSRGGIGELFF. The CDR3 nucleotides are TGTGCCAGCAGCCGTGGGGGGATCGGGGAGCTGTTTTTT.

This chain uses TRBV21-1 with TRBJ1-2. TRBV21-1 is annotated as a pseudogene. The CDR3 totals 18 residues. The CDR3 sequence is CASSKGGVGGQANYGYTF. The CDR3, as DNA: TGTGCCAGCAGCAAAGGGGGGGTCGGGGGGCAAGCTAACTATGGCTACACCTTC.

The V call is TRBV5-1, the J call TRBJ1-4; 11 nucleotides line up with TRBD1. J was trimmed by 7 bases and V by 0 bases; bases with no gene match: 2. Germline V CDR1 and CDR2: SGHRS, YFSETQ. The CDR3 totals 15 residues. The CDR3 protein is CASSLVGTGGEKLFF. CDR3 DNA sequence: TGCGCCAGCAGCTTGGTGGGGACAGGGGGTGAAAAACTGTTTTTT.

This sequence joins TRBV25-1 and TRBJ2-7; TRBD1 agrees at 8 bases. This CDR3 comprises 13 residues. V shed 6 bases, J shed 5 bases, and the junction held 6 bases outside the gene matches. Germline values: CDR1 MGHDK, CDR2 SYGVNS. Here the CDR3 DNA reads TGTGCCAGCAGCGGACAGGGTCCCAACGAGCAGTACTTC. Translation gives CASSGQGPNEQYF.

The chain couples TRBV7-2 to TRBJ1-6, with TRBD1 identical over 7 bases. The germline V gene has CDR1 SGHTA and CDR2 FQGNSA. This CDR3 comprises 15 residues. The V segment lost 2 bases and the J segment 7 bases; nucleotides outside the gene matches: 5. CDR3 region: CASSLSGQENSPLHF. CDR3 bases: TGTGCCAGCAGCTTATCTGGACAGGAAAATTCACCCCTCCACTTT.

The chain is built from TRBV6-6 and TRBJ1-5; 7 positions agree with TRBD1. The CDR3 is 14 residues long. Germline CDR1 is MNHNY and CDR2 is SVGAGI (reference sequence). Unmatched junction bases numbered 9, after V lost 6 bases and J lost 7 bases. This CDR3 reads CASSSGGTSQPQHF. In nucleotides, the CDR3 is TGTGCCAGCAGCTCAGGGGGAACTAGCCAGCCCCAGCATTTT.

The chain is built from TRBV9 and TRBJ1-2; D gene unclear. Germline V gene data show CDR1 as SGDLS and CDR2 as YYNGEE. The ends were cut back, 2 bases at V and 7 bases at J, with 15 bases in the middle. The CDR3 length is 14 residues. The CDR3 region has the DNA TGTGCCAGCAGCGTCACCCTGGAGGGAGTTGGCTACACCTTC. As protein: CASSVTLEGVGYTF.

The chain combines TRBV2 with TRBJ1-3; 8 bases line up with TRBD1. CDR3 size: 19 residues. The germline CDR1 and CDR2 sequences are SNHLY and FYNNEI. The V segment lost 3 bases and the J segment 0 bases; nucleotides outside the gene matches: 13. The CDR3 region has the DNA TGTGCCAGCAGTGAGGGGCCAGGGGGCCGAATATTCTCTGGAAACACCATATATTTT. Translating gives CASSEGPGGRIFSGNTIYF.

V and J are TRBV6-5 and TRBJ1-2, with TRBD1 as a possible D gene (6 bases). CDR3 length: 15 amino acids. V was shortened by 4 bases and J by 7 bases, with 19 bases between the two germline ends. Germline V gene data show CDR1 as MNHEY and CDR2 as SVGAGI. The CDR3 loop is CASSWDIMAISGYTF. The CDR3, as DNA: TGTGCCAGCAGTTGGGACATAATGGCGATAAGTGGCTACACCTTC.

The CDR3: CASSFPITGNEAFF. DNA for the CDR3: TGTGCCAGCAGCTTCCCAATAACCGGGAATGAAGCTTTCTTT. V and J are TRBV5-8 and TRBJ1-1; D remains ambiguous. This CDR3 is 14 amino acids long. The germline V gene has CDR1 SGHTS and CDR2 YDEGEE. V dropped 2 bases and J dropped 7 bases, with 15 bases sitting between them.